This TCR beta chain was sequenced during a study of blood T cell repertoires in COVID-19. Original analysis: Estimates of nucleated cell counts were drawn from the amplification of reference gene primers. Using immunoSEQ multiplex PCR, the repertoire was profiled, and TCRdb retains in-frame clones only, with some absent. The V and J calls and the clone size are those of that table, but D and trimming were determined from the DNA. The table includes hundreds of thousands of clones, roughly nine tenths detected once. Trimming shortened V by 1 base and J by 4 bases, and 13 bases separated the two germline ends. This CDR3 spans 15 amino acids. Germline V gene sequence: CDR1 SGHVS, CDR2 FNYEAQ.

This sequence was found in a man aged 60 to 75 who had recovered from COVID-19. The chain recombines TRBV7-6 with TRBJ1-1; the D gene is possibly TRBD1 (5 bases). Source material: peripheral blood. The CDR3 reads CASSLGVGRATEAFF. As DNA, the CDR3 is TGTGCCAGCAGCTTAGGGGTGGGCAGGGCCACTGAAGCTTTCTTT.